This T cell receptor beta chain was retrieved from a study of blood T cell repertoires in COVID-19. Looking at the study overall: COVID-19 samples collected from the United States, Italy and Spain covered acute and convalescent phases. The cDNA or gDNA used as material had been derived from T cells, B-cell-depleted T cells, or PBMCs.

The CDR3 contains 17 residues. Trimming pared 1 base from V and 5 bases from J, leaving 18 bases between. Germline V gene sequence: CDR1 SGHRS, CDR2 YFSETQ. Per the study methods: Estimated nucleated cell counts came from reference gene primer amplification. Generated by immunoSEQ multiplex PCR, the TCRdb table keeps only in-frame clones and is missing some. The DNA gave D and trimming, while V, J and clone size come from that table. The sample consists of about 78,000 clones, 86% of them appearing once. The material sequenced was peripheral blood. This sequence originates from a man in his fifties or sixties with active or convalescent COVID-19. The genes are TRBV5-1 and TRBJ2-2; TRBD2 might be the D (5 bases). The CDR3 reads CASSLLAATTGTGELFF. The CDR3 region has the DNA TGCGCCAGCAGCTTGCTGGCAGCTACTACGGGAACCGGGGAGCTGTTTTTT.